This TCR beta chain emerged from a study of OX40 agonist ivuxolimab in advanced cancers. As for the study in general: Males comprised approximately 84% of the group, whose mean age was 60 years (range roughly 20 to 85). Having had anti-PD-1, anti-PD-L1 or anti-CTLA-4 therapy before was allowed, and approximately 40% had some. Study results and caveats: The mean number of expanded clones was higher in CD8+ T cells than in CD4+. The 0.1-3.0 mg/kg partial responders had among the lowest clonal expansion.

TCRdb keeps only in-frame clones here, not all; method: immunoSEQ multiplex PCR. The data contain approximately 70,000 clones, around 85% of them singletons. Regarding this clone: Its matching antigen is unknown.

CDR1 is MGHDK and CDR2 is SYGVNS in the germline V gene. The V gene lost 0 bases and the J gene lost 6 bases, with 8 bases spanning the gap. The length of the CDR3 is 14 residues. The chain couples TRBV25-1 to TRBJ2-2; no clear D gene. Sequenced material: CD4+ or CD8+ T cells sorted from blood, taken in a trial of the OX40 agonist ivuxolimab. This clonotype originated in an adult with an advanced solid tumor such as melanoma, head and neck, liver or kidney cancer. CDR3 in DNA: TGTGCCAGCAGTGAATATGAAGGATCCGGGGAGCTGTTTTTT. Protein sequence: CASSEYEGSGELFF.